The 26 T cell receptor beta chains given below trace back to one sample, sequenced in a study of blood T cell repertoires in COVID-19. Assay: immunoSEQ multiplex PCR; the TCRdb copy retains only in-frame clones and omits some. Of 45,000 to 65,000 clones in the sample, approximately 86% were seen once. The sample comprised peripheral blood. The receptors were gathered from an elderly man with active COVID-19.

The V gene is TRBV6-6, the J gene TRBJ2-7; no firm D call. Germline assignment: CDR1 MNHNY and CDR2 SVGAGI (reference sequence). The CDR3 is 11 residues long. Trimming removed 5 bases at V and 3 bases at J, with 5 bases between. The CDR3 DNA sequence: TGTGCCAGCAGTGGCATCTACGAGCAGTACTTC. It translates to CASSGIYEQYF.

The chain employs TRBV11-2 and TRBJ1-3, with D unclear. Germline values: CDR1 SGHAT, CDR2 FQNNGV. The length of the CDR3 is 13 residues. The V and J ends lost 3 bases and 6 bases respectively, with 9 bases between them. CDR3: CASSFGRENTIYF. CDR3 sequence (DNA): TGTGCCAGCAGCTTCGGTCGTGAAAACACCATATATTTT.

This chain connects TRBV9 to TRBJ2-7; 13 bases align to TRBD2. V lost 0 bases and J lost 7; bases outside the gene matches: 7. The germline V gene has CDR1 SGDLS and CDR2 YYNGEE. The CDR3 runs to 16 residues. DNA for the CDR3: TGTGCCAGCAGCGTAGCAGGACTAGCGGGAGTGGGAGAGCAGTACTTC. This encodes CASSVAGLAGVGEQYF.

J is TRBJ2-3 and V is TRBV6-2 or TRBV6-3; 8 bases are shared with TRBD2. The V and J ends lost 6 bases and 10 bases, in that order; junction bases with no gene match: 12. Germline-derived CDR1 and CDR2 are MNHEY and SVGEGT. The CDR3 totals 14 residues. The CDR3 DNA is TGTGCCAGCAGCTCACTAGCGGAGGGGGTAGCGCAGTATTTT. Amino acids: CASSSLAEGVAQYF.

There are a few counts of this clone. The chain employs TRBV7-9 and TRBJ1-2, with a possible D match to TRBD1 (5 bases). CDR1 and CDR2 (germline): SEHNR, FQNEAQ (reference sequence). The CDR3 consists of 16 residues. The V end lost 2 bases, the J end lost 8 bases, and 21 bases lay between the germline ends. CDR3 in amino acids: CASSLPREHGGLGYTF. The CDR3 region has the DNA TGTGCCAGCAGCTTACCCCGCGAGCATGGGGGACTCGGCTACACCTTC. Full variable domain (remainder filled in from reference TRBV7-9 and TRBJ1-2): DTGVSQNPRHKITKRGQNVTFRCDPISEHNRLYWYRQTLGQGPEFLTYFQNEAQLEKSRLLSDRFSAERPKGSFSTLEIQRTEQGDSAMYLCASSLPREHGGLGYTFGSGTRLTVV.

Only one count was recorded for this clone. The V and J genes are TRBV7-3 and TRBJ2-3; D is possibly TRBD2 (6 bases). CDR1 is SGHTA, CDR2 FQGTGA, per germline. The CDR3 covers 17 residues. The V end was cut by 4 bases, the J end by 6 bases, with 23 bases between. CDR3 amino acids: CASSSGLGAGSADTQYF. The DNA for the CDR3 is TGTGCCAGCAGCTCAGGACTCGGAGCGGGCTCAGCCGATACGCAGTATTTT.

This chain uses TRBV6-5 with TRBJ2-7; 11 bases line up with TRBD2. The ends lost 5 bases at V and 4 bases at J; junction bases unmatched: 7. The germline V gene encodes CDR1 MNHEY and CDR2 SVGAGI. CDR3 size: 15 residues. DNA of the CDR3: TGTGCCAGCAGTAGCGGGACTAGCGGAAGATACGAGCAGTACTTC. Translation gives CASSSGTSGRYEQYF.

This clone counts as medium-sized. The CDR3 DNA follows: TGTGCCAGCAGCGTCGAGGGCAGCAATCAGCCCCAGCATTTT. Its protein is CASSVEGSNQPQHF. This chain joins TRBV2 and TRBJ1-5; no reliable D call. CDR1 is SNHLY, CDR2 FYNNEI, per germline. V lost 6 bases to trimming and J lost 1 base, with 10 bases between them. The CDR3 covers 14 residues.

The chain has TRBV9 and TRBJ2-7, with 7 bases lining up with TRBD2. Looked up from germline, CDR1 is SGDLS and CDR2 is YYNGEE. The CDR3 covers 16 residues. With 0 bases clipped from V and 2 bases from J, the junction kept 8 bases outside the gene matches. Here the CDR3 reads CASSVGGGLEAYEQYF. CDR3 coding DNA: TGTGCCAGCAGCGTAGGGGGAGGGCTGGAGGCCTACGAGCAGTACTTC.

The chain uses TRBV18 and TRBJ2-1; a possible D gene is TRBD2 (5 bases). Germline V lookup: CDR1 KGHSH, CDR2 LQKENI. V shed 5 bases and J shed 0 bases, with 20 bases lying between them. CDR3 length: 18 residues. In DNA form, the CDR3 reads TGTGCCAGCTCAACAAAACCCGGACGGGGAAGCTCCTACAATGAGCAGTTCTTC. This sequence encodes CASSTKPGRGSSYNEQFF.

The V gene is TRBV7-9, the J gene TRBJ2-1; D possibly corresponds to TRBD2 (5 bases). Trimming left V 9 bases short and J 4 bases short, with 13 bases between. Germline assignment: CDR1 SEHNR and CDR2 FQNEAQ (reference sequence). This CDR3 has 13 residues. The CDR3: CASAGASYNEQFF. CDR3 nucleotides: TGTGCCAGTGCGGGTGCCTCGTACAATGAGCAGTTCTTC.

The rearrangement joins TRBV6-5 to TRBJ1-5, with a weak D call TRBD1 (6 bases). Germline V lookup: CDR1 MNHEY, CDR2 SVGAGI. The V end was cut by 7 bases, the J end by 7 bases, with 17 bases between. The CDR3 is 14 residues long. As DNA, the CDR3 is TGTGCCAGCATTCCGGGGGGCCCTAGACAGCCCCAGCATTTT. Residues: CASIPGGPRQPQHF.

The rearrangement links TRBV6-5 to TRBJ1-6, with 7 bases matching TRBD1. Germline CDR1 reads MNHEY; CDR2 reads SVGAGI. V shed 5 bases and J 4 bases; nucleotides not matched to a gene: 5. CDR3 size: 15 residues. CDR3 sequence: CASSQGTAYNSPLHF. The CDR3 nucleotides read TGTGCCAGCAGTCAGGGGACAGCGTATAATTCACCCCTCCACTTT.

This chain uses TRBV2 with TRBJ2-1; TRBD2 might be the D (5 bases). Trimming took off 6 bases at V and 7 bases at J, with 22 bases between the two ends. CDR1 and CDR2 from the germline V gene are SNHLY and FYNNEI. The CDR3 totals 16 residues. The DNA of the CDR3 is TGTGCCAGCAGCCCTGTAGGAGCGGCCCACGTGAATGAGCAGTTCTTC. Translated, it gives CASSPVGAAHVNEQFF.

This rearrangement joins TRBV7-9 to TRBJ2-6; 8 bases are a match to TRBD1. Germline-derived CDR1 and CDR2 are SEHNR and FQNEAQ (reference sequence). The CDR3 sequence is 19 residues long. Losses at the gene ends were 0 bases for V and 0 bases for J; bases not matched to a gene: 7. CDR3 bases: TGTGCCAGCAGCTTAGCTCGGACAGGGAAGCCCTCTGGGGCCAACGTCCTGACTTTC. Protein sequence: CASSLARTGKPSGANVLTF.

The chain is built from TRBV30 and TRBJ1-3, with D maybe TRBD1 (6 bases). The CDR3 runs to 15 residues. Deletions cut 3 bases from V and 0 bases from J, with 12 bases between. Germline-derived CDR1 and CDR2 are GTSNPN and SVGIG (reference sequence). Here the CDR3 DNA reads TGTGCCTGGAGGGGCAGGGGATACTCTGGAAACACCATATATTTT. Translation: CAWRGRGYSGNTIYF.

The rearrangement uses TRBV6-2 or TRBV6-3 and TRBJ2-7; 11 bases agree with TRBD2. The germline V gene has CDR1 MNHEY and CDR2 SVGEGT. The CDR3 is 18 residues long. V dropped 0 bases and J dropped 1; count of bases not matched to a gene: 8. CDR3 sequence (DNA): TGTGCCAGCAGTTACTCATACCAGACTAGCGGGATATCCTACGAGCAGTACTTC. Its translation: CASSYSYQTSGISYEQYF.

The genes are TRBV5-5 and TRBJ2-2; no definite D call. V was pared by 2 bases and J by 2 bases, with 10 bases between. The V gene's germline CDR1 is SGHKS and CDR2 YYEKEE (reference sequence). The CDR3 consists of 15 residues. CDR3 bases: TGTGCCAGCAGCTTTGGCGGAGTAAACACCGGGGAGCTGTTTTTT. Residues: CASSFGGVNTGELFF. Supplemented by reference TRBV5-5 and TRBJ2-2, the full variable domain reads DAGVTQSPTHLIKTRGQQVTLRCSPISGHKSVSWYQQVLGQGPQFIFQYYEKEERGRGNFPDRFSARQFPNYSSELNVNALLLGDSALYLCASSFGGVNTGELFFGEGSRLTVL.

V gene TRBV7-3 combines with J gene TRBJ2-2, with TRBD1 identical over 9 bases. The CDR3 sequence is 19 residues long. Germline lookup yields CDR1 SGHTA and CDR2 FQGTGA. The V and J ends lost 1 base and 0 bases, in that order; junction bases with no gene match: 9. The CDR3, as DNA: TGTGCCAGCAGCTTAAGAGGGGGGACAGGGCCAACGAACACCGGGGAGCTGTTTTTT. This translates into CASSLRGGTGPTNTGELFF.

J is TRBJ2-1 and V is TRBV15; 8 bases are shared with TRBD1. This CDR3 has 15 residues. Germline-derived CDR1 and CDR2 are LNHNV and YYDKDF (reference sequence). J was trimmed by 9 bases and V by 1 base; bases with no gene match: 8. CDR3 sequence (DNA): TGTGCCACCAGCAGAGGGACAGGGACGAGGGGTGAGCAGTTCTTC. Amino acid sequence: CATSRGTGTRGEQFF. The full variable domain, in which reference TRBV15 and TRBJ2-1 provide the parts outside the CDR3, is DAMVIQNPRYQVTQFGKPVTLSCSQTLNHNVMYWYQQKSSQAPKLLFHYYDKDFNNEADTPDNFQSRRPNTSFCFLDIRSPGLGDTAMYLCATSRGTGTRGEQFFGPGTRLTVL.

The chain joins TRBV11-2 to TRBJ2-7; possibly TRBD2 for D (6 bases). The CDR3 is 14 amino acids. Looked up from germline, CDR1 is SGHAT and CDR2 is FQNNGV. Trimming shortened V by 3 bases and J by 6 bases, and 15 bases separated the two germline ends. The CDR3 loop is CASSFQGGPSEQYF. The CDR3 region has the DNA TGTGCCAGCAGCTTCCAAGGAGGGCCAAGCGAGCAGTACTTC. Together with reference TRBV11-2 and TRBJ2-7, the CDR3 gives the full variable domain: EAGVAQSPRYKIIEKRQSVAFWCNPISGHATLYWYQQILGQGPKLLIQFQNNGVVDDSQLPKDRFSAERLKGVDSTLKIQPAKLEDSAVYLCASSFQGGPSEQYFGPGTRLTVT.

This clone was counted between two and nine times. The chain joins TRBV5-4 to TRBJ1-1; D is ambiguous. Per the germline V gene, CDR1 is SGHNT and CDR2 is YYREEE (reference sequence). This CDR3 is built from 13 residues. The germline V and J ends were trimmed by 3 bases and 1 base, with 7 bases remaining between them. CDR3 sequence: CASSYIQNTEAFF. CDR3 in DNA: TGTGCCAGCAGCTACATTCAGAACACTGAAGCTTTCTTT.

The gene calls are TRBV4-3 and TRBJ2-7; D may be TRBD2 (7 bases). V was cut by 3 bases and J by 0 bases, with 12 bases left in between. CDR1 is LGHNA and CDR2 is YSLEER in the germline V gene. The CDR3 loop spans 15 amino acids. The DNA for the CDR3 is TGCGCCAGCAGCCAGACGGGGGGACACTCCTACGAGCAGTACTTC. It is translated as CASSQTGGHSYEQYF.

The V gene is TRBV4-3, the J gene TRBJ1-2, with TRBD1 identical over 8 bases. This CDR3 is 17 amino acids long. V was clipped by 4 bases and J by 4 bases; unmatched bases: 14. CDR1 and CDR2 from the germline V gene are LGHNA and YSLEER. CDR3 region: CASSLRARQGAGYGYTF. The CDR3 DNA sequence: TGCGCCAGCAGCCTCCGCGCGCGGCAGGGGGCTGGCTATGGCTACACCTTC.

CDR3 sequence (DNA): TGTGCCAGCAGTTCGGTGAACACCGGGGAGCTGTTTTTT. It is translated as CASSSVNTGELFF. The V and J genes are TRBV28 and TRBJ2-2; no clear D. Looked up from germline, CDR1 is MDHEN and CDR2 is SYDVKM. This CDR3 contains 13 residues. Trimming removed 4 bases from V and 1 base from J, with 4 bases in between.

J is TRBJ2-5 and V is TRBV2, with D possibly TRBD2 on 5 matching bases. Germline-derived CDR1 and CDR2 are SNHLY and FYNNEI. Trimming left V 7 bases short and J 2 bases short, with 11 bases between. The CDR3 is 13 residues long. The CDR3 DNA is TGTGCCAGCACCTCGTCGGGGCAAGAGACCCAGTACTTC. Translated, it gives CASTSSGQETQYF.